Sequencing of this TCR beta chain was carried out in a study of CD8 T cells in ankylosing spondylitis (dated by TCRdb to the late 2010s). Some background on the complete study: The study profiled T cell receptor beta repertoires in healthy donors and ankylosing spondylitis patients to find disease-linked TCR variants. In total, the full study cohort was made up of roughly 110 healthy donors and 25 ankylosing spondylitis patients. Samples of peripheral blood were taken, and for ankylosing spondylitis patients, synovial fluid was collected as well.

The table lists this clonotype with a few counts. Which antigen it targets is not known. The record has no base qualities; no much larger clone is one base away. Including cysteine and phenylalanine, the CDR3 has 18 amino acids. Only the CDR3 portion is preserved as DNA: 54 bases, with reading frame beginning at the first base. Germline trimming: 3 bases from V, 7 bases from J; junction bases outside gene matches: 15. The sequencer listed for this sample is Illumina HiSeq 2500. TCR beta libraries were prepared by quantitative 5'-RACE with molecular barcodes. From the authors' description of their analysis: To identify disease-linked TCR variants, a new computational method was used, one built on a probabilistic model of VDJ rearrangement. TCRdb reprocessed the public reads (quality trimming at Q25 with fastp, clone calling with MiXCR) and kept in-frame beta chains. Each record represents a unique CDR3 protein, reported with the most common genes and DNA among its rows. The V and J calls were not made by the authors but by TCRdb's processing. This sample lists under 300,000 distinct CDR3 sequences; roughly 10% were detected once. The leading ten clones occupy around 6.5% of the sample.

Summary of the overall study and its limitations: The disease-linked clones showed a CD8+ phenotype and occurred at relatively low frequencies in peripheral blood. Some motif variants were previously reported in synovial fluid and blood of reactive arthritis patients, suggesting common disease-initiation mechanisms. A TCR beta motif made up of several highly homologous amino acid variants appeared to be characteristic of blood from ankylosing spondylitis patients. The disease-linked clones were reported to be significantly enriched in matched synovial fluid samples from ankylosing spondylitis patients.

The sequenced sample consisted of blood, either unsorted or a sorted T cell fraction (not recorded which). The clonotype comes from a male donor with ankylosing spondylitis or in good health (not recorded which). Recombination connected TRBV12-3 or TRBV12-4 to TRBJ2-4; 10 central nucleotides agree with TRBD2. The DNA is TGTGCCAGCAGTTTCGGGCTAGCGGGAGCTCTGGCGTGGAACATTCAGTACTTC. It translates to CASSFGLAGALAWNIQYF.